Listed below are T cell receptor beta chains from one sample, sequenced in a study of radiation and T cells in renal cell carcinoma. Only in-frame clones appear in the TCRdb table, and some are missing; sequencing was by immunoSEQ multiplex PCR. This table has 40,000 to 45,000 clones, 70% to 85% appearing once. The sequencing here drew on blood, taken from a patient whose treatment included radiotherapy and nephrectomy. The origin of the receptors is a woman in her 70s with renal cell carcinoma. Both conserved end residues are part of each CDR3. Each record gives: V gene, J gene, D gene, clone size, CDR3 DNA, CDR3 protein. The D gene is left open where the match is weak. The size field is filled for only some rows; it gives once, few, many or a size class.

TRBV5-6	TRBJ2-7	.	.	TGTGCCAGCAGTGGAGGGCGCGAGCAGTACTTC	CASSGGREQYF
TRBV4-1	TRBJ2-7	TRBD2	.	TGCGCCAGCAGCCAAAACAGCGGGAGGGTCGAGCAGTACTTC	CASSQNSGRVEQYF
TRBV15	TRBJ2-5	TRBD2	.	TGTGCCACCAGCAGAGATGGAAGAGCGGGAGTGGAGACCCAGTACTTC	CATSRDGRAGVETQYF
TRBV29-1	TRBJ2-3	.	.	TGCAGCGTTGAACGTTTAGATACGCAGTATTTT	CSVERLDTQYF
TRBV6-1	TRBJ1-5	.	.	TGTGCCAGCAGTGATCAGGGTGGCCAGCCCCAGCATTTT	CASSDQGGQPQHF
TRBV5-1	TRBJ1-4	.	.	TGCGCCAGCAGGGGGGATGAAAAACTGTTTTTT	CASRGDEKLFF
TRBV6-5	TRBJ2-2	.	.	TGTGCCAGCAGCCGGACAGCGCTGAACACCGGGGAGCTGTTTTTT	CASSRTALNTGELFF
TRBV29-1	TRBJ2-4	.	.	TGCAGCGTTGGGGGGGCTGGGCCGGCCAAAAACATTCAGTACTTC	CSVGGAGPAKNIQYF
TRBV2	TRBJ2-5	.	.	TGTGCCAGCAGTGAAACTAGGACTGCACCAGGGACCCAGTACTTC	CASSETRTAPGTQYF
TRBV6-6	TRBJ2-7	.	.	TGTGCCAGCAGTTACTTCCAGGGAGGTGACGAGCAGTACTTC	CASSYFQGGDEQYF
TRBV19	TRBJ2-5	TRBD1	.	TGTGCCAGTAGTATAGCATCCCACAGGGGAGAGACCCAGTACTTC	CASSIASHRGETQYF
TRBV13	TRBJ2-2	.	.	TGTGCCAGCAGCTTACAGGGGCCGGCGAACACCGGGGAGCTGTTTTTT	CASSLQGPANTGELFF
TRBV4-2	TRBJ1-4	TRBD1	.	TGTGCCAGCAGCCAAGATCATCCGGGACAGGGAAAGGTACGAGGCGAAAAACTGTTTTTT	CASSQDHPGQGKVRGEKLFF
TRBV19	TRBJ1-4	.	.	TGTGCCAGTATAGGACAAAATGAAAAACTGTTTTTT	CASIGQNEKLFF
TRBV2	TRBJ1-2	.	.	TGTGCCAGCAGAGGGAAGGACCCAAACTATGGCTACACCTTC	CASRGKDPNYGYTF
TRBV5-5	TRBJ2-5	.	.	TGTGCCAGCAGCTTGAGGGAGACCCAGTACTTC	CASSLRETQYF
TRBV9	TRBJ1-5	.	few	TGTGCCAGCAGCGTAGGGGGTAGCAATCAGCCCCAGCATTTT	CASSVGGSNQPQHF
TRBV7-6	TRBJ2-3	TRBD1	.	TGTGCCAGCAGCGGCAGGGGGCTCGGGACAGATACGCAGTATTTT	CASSGRGLGTDTQYF
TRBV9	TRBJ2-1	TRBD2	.	TGTGCCAGCAGCGTAGGTGGGACTAGCTTAAATGAGCAGTTCTTC	CASSVGGTSLNEQFF
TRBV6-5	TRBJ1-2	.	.	TGTGCCAGCAGCTCGGGCCTTTTAGTAGGCTACACCTTC	CASSSGLLVGYTF
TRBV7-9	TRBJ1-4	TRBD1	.	TGTGCCAGCAGACCCGGGACAGGAGATAATGAAAAACTGTTTTTT	CASRPGTGDNEKLFF
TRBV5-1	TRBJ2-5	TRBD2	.	TGCGCCAGTAGGGAGGGGTCACAAGAGACCCAGTACTTC	CASREGSQETQYF